These 10 T cell receptor beta chains were all obtained from the same sample, sequenced in a study of PD-1 blockade in classical Hodgkin lymphoma. Every patient experienced relapse after autologous stem cell transplantation, and brentuximab vedotin exposure varied. Clones were read by immunoSEQ multiplex PCR, and TCRdb kept only the in-frame ones, dropping some. This sample has roughly 47,000 clones; roughly 80% occur once, and the top ten carry approximately 21%. The specimen comprised peripheral blood mononuclear cells (PBMCs), sampled before the second cycle of nivolumab. The receptors originated from a human donor with classical Hodgkin lymphoma.

Of note for this clone: Germline and junction disagree at one end, which may indicate a read error. This rearrangement joins TRBV5-4 to TRBJ2-7, with D possibly TRBD1 on 6 matching bases. CDR1 SGHNT and CDR2 YYREEE come from the germline V gene (reference sequence). The CDR3 runs to 13 residues. The DNA of the CDR3 is TGTGCCAGCAGCTTATATAAGACAGGCGTCGTGGACTTC. Amino acids: CASSLYKTGVVDF.

The chain uses TRBV4-1 and TRBJ2-7, with a weak D call TRBD1 (6 bases). V was pared by 5 bases and J by 5 bases, with 13 bases between. Germline V gene data show CDR1 as MGHRA and CDR2 as YSYEKL. The CDR3 loop spans 13 amino acids. The CDR3 sequence is CASSFDRLNEQYF. For the CDR3, the DNA is TGCGCCAGCAGCTTCGACAGGCTCAACGAGCAGTACTTC.

The rearrangement joins TRBV28 to TRBJ2-6, with 9 bases identical to TRBD1. The CDR3 totals 18 residues. Germline lookup yields CDR1 MDHEN and CDR2 SYDVKM. V dropped 6 bases and J dropped 2; count of bases not matched to a gene: 11. CDR3: CASRHSTGGLAGANVLTF. The CDR3, as DNA: TGTGCCAGCAGACATTCGACAGGGGGACTGGCTGGGGCCAACGTCCTGACTTTC.

The chain is built from TRBV7-9 and TRBJ1-1; tentative D call: TRBD1 (5 bases). The CDR3 covers 14 residues. Trimming removed 5 bases from V and 2 bases from J, with 12 bases in between. Germline V gene sequence: CDR1 SEHNR, CDR2 FQNEAQ (reference sequence). CDR3 loop: CASSPGMPNTEAFF. The CDR3, as DNA: TGTGCCAGCAGCCCAGGGATGCCCAACACTGAAGCTTTCTTT.

The chain recombines TRBV30 with TRBJ2-6; weak D call: TRBD1 (6 bases). Germline CDR1 GTSNPN, CDR2 SVGIG (reference sequence). Deletions cut 5 bases from V and 10 bases from J, with 12 bases between. The CDR3 runs to 12 residues. Here the CDR3 reads CAWGHGTNVLTF. CDR3 nucleotides: TGTGCCTGGGGTCACGGGACAAACGTCCTGACTTTC.

The J gene is TRBJ1-1, the V gene TRBV19, with a tentative D call TRBD1 (5 bases). The CDR3 length is 16 residues. Germline V lookup: CDR1 LNHDA, CDR2 SQIVND (reference sequence). Trimming left V 2 bases short and J 0 bases short, with 13 bases between. This chain's CDR3 is CASSILDGGLNTEAFF. DNA for the CDR3: TGTGCCAGTAGTATACTCGATGGGGGTTTGAACACTGAAGCTTTCTTT.

The rearrangement joins TRBV28 to TRBJ1-4, with D possibly matching TRBD1 (5 bases). The V end was cut by 0 bases, the J end by 0 bases, with 11 bases between. CDR3 length equals 17 residues. Germline loops: CDR1 MDHEN, CDR2 SYDVKM. CDR3 nucleotide sequence: TGTGCCAGCAGTTTATGGGGCGCGGGGGCAACTAATGAAAAACTGTTTTTT. This codes for CASSLWGAGATNEKLFF.

The chain combines TRBV7-2 with TRBJ2-5, with a possible D match to TRBD1 (6 bases). The V end lost 4 bases, the J end lost 5 bases, and 26 bases lay between the germline ends. The CDR3 extends over 18 amino acids. From germline, CDR1 is SGHTA and CDR2 FQGNSA. CDR3 in amino acids: CASSSTGLTTPRRETQYF. The CDR3 DNA follows: TGTGCCAGCAGCTCCACAGGGCTCACTACCCCAAGACGGGAGACCCAGTACTTC.

The CDR3 bases are TGTGCCAGCTCCGCTTCTAGCACAGATACGCAGTATTTT. Its translation: CASSASSTDTQYF. The J gene is TRBJ2-3, the V gene TRBV9; no firm D call. Trimming removed 7 bases at V and 0 bases at J, with 9 bases between. Germline-derived CDR1 and CDR2 are SGDLS and YYNGEE. The CDR3 is made up of 13 amino acids.

This chain connects TRBV30 to TRBJ1-2, with a weak D call TRBD1 (6 bases). Trimming removed 4 bases at V and 4 bases at J, with 19 bases between. Germline-derived CDR1 and CDR2 are GTSNPN and SVGIG (reference sequence). This CDR3 comprises 15 residues. The CDR3 loop reads CAWMVGQGIFYGYTF. CDR3 sequence (DNA): TGTGCCTGGATGGTGGGACAAGGGATTTTCTATGGCTACACCTTC.